This record covers a single T cell receptor beta chain. Antigen unknown. These data belong to a study of T cell responses to AZD1222 COVID-19 vaccine. The CDR3 loop spans 15 amino acids. After removal of 3 bases from V and 3 bases from J, the junction contained 6 bases not matched to a gene. The germline gives CDR1 SGHVS, CDR2 FQNEAQ. Produced via immunoSEQ multiplex PCR; TCRdb's table is partial and in-frame only. This sample yields about 180,000 clones, of which around 90% are seen a single time; approximately 0.5% belongs to the top ten. Overall study results and limits: All repertoire sampling was performed exclusively after the peak T cell response.

The chain links TRBV7-8 to TRBJ2-3; TRBD2 matches at 7 bases. The clonotype comes from an adult in good health. Here the sequenced sample was peripheral blood, taken on day 0 of AZD1222 vaccination. The CDR3, as DNA: TGTGCCAGCAGCTTGAGGACTAGAAGGACAGATACGCAGTATTTT. Its translation: CASSLRTRRTDTQYF.